The 20 T cell receptor beta chains presented below share a single source sample, sequenced in a study of blood T cell repertoires in COVID-19. Clones were sequenced by immunoSEQ multiplex PCR, and TCRdb holds only the in-frame ones, with some missing. The sample carries around 60,000 clones, about 82% recorded once. The sequencing sample was made of peripheral blood. The receptors were gathered from a man between 70 and 80 years old with acute or convalescent COVID-19.

This chain joins TRBV3-1 (or the pseudogene TRBV3-2) and TRBJ2-3, with TRBD1 matching 9 bases. Germline CDR1 LGHDT, CDR2 YNNKEL (reference sequence). The CDR3 is 16 residues long. The ends lost 3 bases at V and 4 bases at J; junction bases unmatched: 8. The CDR3 is CASSHWDRDPADTQYF. The CDR3 DNA sequence: TGTGCCAGCAGCCATTGGGACAGGGACCCCGCAGATACGCAGTATTTT.

The genes are TRBV9 and TRBJ2-7; D possibly corresponds to TRBD1 (6 bases). V was trimmed by 3 bases and J by 0 bases, leaving 10 bases between them. Germline lookup yields CDR1 SGDLS and CDR2 YYNGEE. The CDR3 consists of 14 residues. DNA of the CDR3: TGTGCCAGCAGCGCCACAGGGTCCTCCTACGAGCAGTACTTC. Translated, it gives CASSATGSSYEQYF. Full variable domain (remainder filled in from reference TRBV9 and TRBJ2-7): DSGVTQTPKHLITATGQRVTLRCSPRSGDLSVYWYQQSLDQGLQFLIQYYNGEERAKGNILERFSAQQFPDLHSELNLSSLELGDSALYFCASSATGSSYEQYFGPGTRLTVT.

The rearrangement joins TRBV28 to TRBJ1-2; D is uncertain. CDR1 MDHEN and CDR2 SYDVKM come from the germline V gene. The CDR3 length is 14 residues. Trimming pared 1 base from V and 7 bases from J, leaving 13 bases between. Here the CDR3 reads CASSLLDLVGGYTF. CDR3 nucleotides: TGTGCCAGCAGTTTATTGGACTTGGTGGGTGGCTACACCTTC.

The gene calls are TRBV5-1 and TRBJ2-5; TRBD2 aligns across 13 bases. Germline V lookup: CDR1 SGHRS, CDR2 YFSETQ. The CDR3 has 18 residues. Trimming cost V 4 bases and J 0 bases; bases outside gene matches: 9. The CDR3 DNA reads TGCGCCAGCAGCGCCACGACTAGCGGGGGGCCCAACCAAGAGACCCAGTACTTC. Translated: CASSATTSGGPNQETQYF.

The chain links TRBV2 to TRBJ1-4; D remains ambiguous. This CDR3 is 14 amino acids long. With 4 bases removed from V and 2 bases from J, the gap between germline ends came to 8 bases. In germline, CDR1 is SNHLY, CDR2 FYNNEI. The CDR3, as DNA: TGTGCCAGCAGTGCGGGTTTCACTAATGAAAAACTGTTTTTT. It codes for CASSAGFTNEKLFF.

The sample holds one count of this clone. The chain couples TRBV18 to TRBJ2-3; 8 bases align to TRBD2. The CDR3 is 19 residues long. The germline V gene has CDR1 KGHSH and CDR2 LQKENI. With V trimmed by 1 base and J by 3 bases, 15 bases remained unmatched. In DNA form, the CDR3 reads TGTGCCAGCTCACCACGAGGGGTAGACGCCGGGGGGGCAACAGATACGCAGTATTTT. Translated, it gives CASSPRGVDAGGATDTQYF. The whole variable domain, remainder taken from reference TRBV18 and TRBJ2-3, is NAGVMQNPRHLVRRRGQEARLRCSPMKGHSHVYWYRQLPEEGLKFMVYLQKENIIDESGMPKERFSAEFPKEGPSILRIQQVVRGDSAAYFCASSPRGVDAGGATDTQYFGPGTRLTVL.

The V and J genes are TRBV2 and TRBJ2-7, with D uncertain. CDR1 is SNHLY and CDR2 is FYNNEI in the germline V gene. The CDR3 loop spans 13 amino acids. The V gene lost 3 bases and the J gene lost 4 bases, with 10 bases spanning the gap. The CDR3 is CASSEETWYEQYF. The CDR3 bases are TGTGCCAGCAGTGAGGAGACTTGGTACGAGCAGTACTTC.

This clone has a handful of counts. The chain links TRBV2 to TRBJ1-5; D possibly corresponds to TRBD1 (5 bases). Trimming shortened V by 3 bases and J by 0 bases, and 18 bases separated the two germline ends. In germline, CDR1 is SNHLY, CDR2 FYNNEI. CDR3 length equals 18 residues. CDR3 bases: TGTGCCAGCAGTGAGGGGGGGTTCCTCCTGGATAGCAATCAGCCCCAGCATTTT. Protein product: CASSEGGFLLDSNQPQHF.

This chain joins TRBV28 and TRBJ1-2; no clear D. V lost 3 bases and J lost 8, with 7 bases in between. This CDR3 region has 11 residues. Per germline, CDR1 MDHEN and CDR2 SYDVKM. CDR3 residues: CASSFQEGYTF. CDR3 sequence (DNA): TGTGCCAGCAGTTTTCAAGAGGGCTACACCTTC.

V and J are TRBV6-2 or TRBV6-3 and TRBJ1-2; unclear D gene. V lost 2 bases to trimming and J lost 8 bases, with 6 bases between them. From germline, CDR1 is MNHEY and CDR2 SVGEGT. The CDR3 loop spans 11 amino acids. CDR3 amino acids: CASSYRAGYTF. The CDR3 nucleotides read TGTGCCAGCAGTTACCGCGCGGGCTACACCTTC.

The V and J genes are TRBV3-1 (or the pseudogene TRBV3-2) and TRBJ2-3; maybe TRBD2 (6 bases). Germline CDR1 is LGHDT and CDR2 is YNNKEL (reference sequence). CDR3 length: 15 amino acids. V was shortened by 4 bases and J by 1 base, with 12 bases between the two germline ends. Here the CDR3 DNA reads TGTGCCAGCAGCCCTGGAGGGGCCGGCACAGATACGCAGTATTTT. This translates into CASSPGGAGTDTQYF.

The rearrangement uses TRBV18 and TRBJ1-1; possibly TRBD1 for D (6 bases). There are 12 residues in the CDR3. CDR1 KGHSH and CDR2 LQKENI come from the germline V gene. Trimming stripped 4 bases from V and 7 bases from J, with 10 bases between. The CDR3 region has the DNA TGTGCCAGCTCACTTGGACAGAGTGAAGCTTTCTTT. The encoded protein is CASSLGQSEAFF.

This chain joins TRBV19 and TRBJ2-3; 7 bases are shared with TRBD2. The CDR3 runs 12 residues. Unmatched junction bases numbered 1, after V lost 3 bases and J lost 7 bases. From germline, CDR1 is LNHDA and CDR2 SQIVND (reference sequence). CDR3 loop: CASSIGGNTQYF. CDR3 DNA sequence: TGTGCCAGTAGTATCGGGGGGAATACGCAGTATTTT.

The chain uses TRBV9 and TRBJ2-5, with 10 nucleotides matching TRBD2. After removal of 3 bases from V and 1 base from J, the junction contained 6 bases not matched to a gene. The CDR3 is 16 amino acids. Per germline, CDR1 SGDLS and CDR2 YYNGEE. The CDR3 nucleotides are TGTGCCAGCAGCGCCGGGACTAGCGATGGCCAAGAGACCCAGTACTTC. Translation gives CASSAGTSDGQETQYF.

The chain carries TRBV15 and TRBJ1-4; 8 bases are shared with TRBD1. Germline-derived CDR1 and CDR2 are LNHNV and YYDKDF (reference sequence). The CDR3 runs to 13 residues. The V segment lost 8 bases and the J segment 6 bases; nucleotides outside the gene matches: 5. Here the CDR3 DNA reads TGTGCCACCCGGACAGGGCAAGATGAAAAACTGTTTTTT. Its translation is CATRTGQDEKLFF.

The V and J genes are TRBV3-1 (or the pseudogene TRBV3-2) and TRBJ2-5, with D possibly being TRBD2 (5 bases). The CDR3 extends over 14 amino acids. The V end was cut by 4 bases, the J end by 5 bases, with 14 bases between. CDR1 and CDR2 from the germline V gene are LGHDT and YNNKEL (reference sequence). The CDR3 region is CASSPPSRWETQYF. Here the CDR3 DNA reads TGTGCCAGCAGCCCGCCTAGCAGATGGGAGACCCAGTACTTC.

This chain joins TRBV19 and TRBJ1-2, with D maybe TRBD1 (5 bases). The CDR3 loop spans 18 amino acids. Between the trimmed V and J ends, which lost 5 bases and 2 bases, there was a span of 24 bases. CDR1 is LNHDA and CDR2 is SQIVND in the germline V gene (reference sequence). The CDR3 protein is CASSLGLRRDFRNYGYTF. The CDR3, as DNA: TGTGCCAGTAGTTTAGGTCTCCGCCGGGACTTCAGAAACTATGGCTACACCTTC.

This chain uses TRBV19 with TRBJ1-5, with 7 bases lining up with TRBD1. V lost 9 bases and J lost 6; bases outside the gene matches: 20. There are 17 residues in the CDR3. CDR1 is LNHDA, CDR2 SQIVND, per germline (reference sequence). The CDR3 protein is CARVFLGGTGDPQPQHF. The CDR3 DNA sequence: TGTGCCAGGGTGTTTCTAGGAGGCACAGGGGATCCTCAGCCCCAGCATTTT.

The chain employs TRBV28 and TRBJ2-1, with a possible D match to TRBD2 (6 bases). The V gene lost 4 bases and the J gene lost 0 bases, with 10 bases spanning the gap. The CDR3 covers 15 residues. CDR1 MDHEN and CDR2 SYDVKM come from the germline V gene. CDR3 amino acids: CASSSEGFSYNEQFF. The CDR3, as DNA: TGTGCCAGCAGTTCGGAGGGTTTCTCCTACAATGAGCAGTTCTTC.

This sequence joins TRBV19 and TRBJ2-3, with D unclear. Germline CDR1 is LNHDA and CDR2 is SQIVND (reference sequence). The CDR3 covers 12 residues. Trimming removed 2 bases at V and 6 bases at J, with 6 bases between. The CDR3 reads CASSIREDTQYF. CDR3 DNA: TGTGCCAGTAGTATACGCGAGGATACGCAGTATTTT.